This TCR beta chain is from a study of CD8+CD57+ T cells in acquired aplastic anemia. The authors sequenced patients whose flow cytometry had shown CD8+CD57+ cell expansion. Genomic DNA, serving as template, underwent TCR beta VDJ and CDR3 profiling. TCRdb used MiXCR to reprocess the reads, holding one entry per CDR3 protein. The top ten clones hold roughly 62% of a sample with roughly 220,000 distinct CDR3 sequences, roughly 60% of them seen once. This clonotype was counted ten times or more. The sequenced material came from sorted CD4+, CD8+, or CD8+CD57+ T cells (not recorded which) from PBMCs. The TCR was taken from a human donor with aplastic anemia.

CDR3 DNA sequence: TGTGCCAGTAGTATCGGGACAGGTTTCGGCGAGCAGTACTTC. Amino acid sequence: CASSIGTGFGEQYF. The chain couples TRBV19 to TRBJ2-7; 8 bases map to TRBD1. This CDR3 contains 14 residues. Germline trimming cut 3 bases from V and 6 bases from J; bases unmatched to any gene: 7. CDR1 LNHDA and CDR2 SQIVND come from the germline V gene (reference sequence).